These 5 T cell receptor beta chains were sequenced from one sample in a study of cytomegalovirus exposure and HLA in healthy donors. With 60 Vbeta and 13 Jbeta primers, the PCR was carried out. The data were produced by immunoSEQ multiplex PCR, yet TCRdb's version contains in-frame clones alone and is incomplete. The sample records approximately 170,000 clones, around 78% being singletons. The material sequenced was PBMCs. Every receptor here comes from a man aged 40-50 years in good health and CMV-seronegative.

The chain is built from TRBV27 and TRBJ2-1; the D is unclear. CDR1 and CDR2 from the germline V gene are MNHEY and SMNVEV (reference sequence). V lost 8 bases and J 9 bases, leaving 20 bases between the germline ends. The CDR3 runs 14 residues. CDR3 loop: CASGGSWARSEQFF. The DNA for the CDR3 is TGTGCCAGCGGTGGTAGTTGGGCCAGAAGTGAGCAGTTCTTC.

The chain couples TRBV5-4 to TRBJ1-1, with 7 bases aligning to TRBD1. Per the germline V gene, CDR1 is SGHNT and CDR2 is YYREEE (reference sequence). CDR3 length: 14 amino acids. J gave up 3 bases and V 4 bases, and 6 bases lay outside the gene matches. This CDR3 is CASSQPGGHTEAFF. CDR3 sequence (DNA): TGTGCCAGCAGCCAGCCAGGGGGGCACACTGAAGCTTTCTTT.

This sequence joins TRBV18 and TRBJ1-2; tentative D call: TRBD1 (5 bases). This CDR3 region has 13 residues. Trimming removed 0 bases from V and 4 bases from J, with 6 bases in between. Germline V gene data show CDR1 as KGHSH and CDR2 as LQKENI. CDR3 DNA sequence: TGTGCCAGCTCACCACCTGACAGCTATGGCTACACCTTC. This codes for CASSPPDSYGYTF. Using reference TRBV18 and TRBJ1-2 for the parts outside the CDR3, the full variable domain is NAGVMQNPRHLVRRRGQEARLRCSPMKGHSHVYWYRQLPEEGLKFMVYLQKENIIDESGMPKERFSAEFPKEGPSILRIQQVVRGDSAAYFCASSPPDSYGYTFGSGTRLTVV.

The chain combines TRBV4-1 with TRBJ2-3; D gene uncertain. Trimming took off 2 bases at V and 3 bases at J, with 9 bases between the two ends. The CDR3 runs 14 residues. The germline CDR1 and CDR2 sequences are MGHRA and YSYEKL. The DNA of the CDR3 is TGCGCCAGCAGCCAAAAGTCAGTTACAGATACGCAGTATTTT. As protein: CASSQKSVTDTQYF.

The V gene is TRBV5-1, the J gene TRBJ2-3, with 14 bases matching TRBD2. Germline-derived CDR1 and CDR2 are SGHRS and YFSETQ. The trim removed 3 bases at V and 7 bases at J, leaving 7 bases unmatched. The CDR3 has 16 residues. In nucleotides, the CDR3 is TGCGCCAGCAGCTCCGGACTAGCGGGAGGCTTCTATACGCAGTATTTT. It is translated as CASSSGLAGGFYTQYF.